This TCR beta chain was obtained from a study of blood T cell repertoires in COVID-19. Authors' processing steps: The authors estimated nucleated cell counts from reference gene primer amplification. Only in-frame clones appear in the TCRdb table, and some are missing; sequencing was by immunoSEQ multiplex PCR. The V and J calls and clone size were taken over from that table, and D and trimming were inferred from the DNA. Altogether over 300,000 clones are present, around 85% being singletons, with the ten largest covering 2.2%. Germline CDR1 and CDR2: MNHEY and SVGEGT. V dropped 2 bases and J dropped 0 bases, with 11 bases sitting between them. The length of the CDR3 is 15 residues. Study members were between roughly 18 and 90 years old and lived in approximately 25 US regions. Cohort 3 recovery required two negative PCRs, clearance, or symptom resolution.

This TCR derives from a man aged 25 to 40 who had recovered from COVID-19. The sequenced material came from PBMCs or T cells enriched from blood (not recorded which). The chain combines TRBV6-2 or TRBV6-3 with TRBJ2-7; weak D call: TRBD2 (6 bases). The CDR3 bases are TGTGCCAGCAGTTACGGGACGGGAGTCTCCTACGAGCAGTACTTC. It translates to CASSYGTGVSYEQYF.